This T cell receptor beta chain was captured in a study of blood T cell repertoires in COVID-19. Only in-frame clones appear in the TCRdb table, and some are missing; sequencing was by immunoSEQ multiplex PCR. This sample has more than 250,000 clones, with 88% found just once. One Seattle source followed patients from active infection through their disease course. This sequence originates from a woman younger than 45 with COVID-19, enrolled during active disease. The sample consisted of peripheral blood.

CDR3 protein: CASSEPSRDYGYTF. The DNA for the CDR3 is TGCGCCAGCAGTGAGCCCTCCCGGGACTATGGCTACACCTTC. The chain combines TRBV10-2 with TRBJ1-2; D gene uncertain. V lost 2 bases and J lost 3, with 10 bases in between. CDR3 length equals 14 residues. Germline assignment: CDR1 WSHSY and CDR2 SAAADI.